A single T cell receptor (beta chain) is shown here with its context. The data were obtained in a study of PD-1 blockade in classical Hodgkin lymphoma. The assay was immunoSEQ multiplex PCR, and TCRdb's table has in-frame clones only and misses some. The table lists 95,000 to 100,000 clones, 85% to 90% of them singletons. Exposure to brentuximab vedotin varied, and each patient had relapsed following autologous stem cell transplantation. This receptor was taken from a human donor with classical Hodgkin lymphoma. Sequenced material: peripheral blood mononuclear cells (PBMCs), taken before the second cycle of nivolumab.

CDR3 in DNA: TGTGCCAGCAGCTTATCTGGGGCAGACAATGAGCAGTTCTTC. It encodes CASSLSGADNEQFF. V usage is TRBV11-2 and J usage is TRBJ2-1; D possibly corresponds to TRBD1 (5 bases). Germline-derived CDR1 and CDR2 are SGHAT and FQNNGV. V was shortened by 2 bases and J by 5 bases, with 10 bases between the two germline ends. This CDR3 has 14 residues.